Listed below are T cell receptor beta chains from one sample, sequenced in a study of T cells and Merkel cell carcinoma outcomes. Assay: immunoSEQ multiplex PCR; the TCRdb copy retains only in-frame clones and omits some. The table lists about 15,000 clones, 92% of them singletons. The sequenced sample consisted of tumor tissue from Merkel cell carcinoma. The receptors were gathered from a human donor with Merkel cell carcinoma. Each CDR3 is given with its conserved first and last residue. The D gene is left open where the match is weak. Rows may omit the clone size; those that give it use once, few, many or a size class.

v_gene,j_gene,len,abundance,d_gene,CDR3aa,CDR3nt
TRBV7-2,TRBJ1-1,14,NA,NA,CASSNRGGNTEAFF,TGTGCCAGCAGCAACCGCGGCGGGAACACTGAAGCTTTCTTT
TRBV20-1,TRBJ1-4,11,NA,NA,CSARINEKLFF,TGCAGTGCTAGAATTAACGAAAAACTGTTTTTT
TRBV29-1,TRBJ2-3,14,NA,NA,CSSNRLGASDTQYF,TGCAGCTCGAACCGCCTGGGGGCCTCAGATACGCAGTATTTT
TRBV9,TRBJ2-1,11,once,NA,CASSRQGEQFF,TGTGCCAGCAGCCGGCAGGGTGAGCAGTTCTTC
TRBV5-4,TRBJ2-1,13,NA,TRBD2,CASSSPGGNEQFF,TGTGCCAGCAGCTCCCCGGGGGGGAATGAGCAGTTCTTC
TRBV6-5,TRBJ1-5,13,NA,NA,CASSNRAQGPQHF,TGTGCCAGCAGTAACAGGGCCCAGGGGCCCCAGCATTTT
TRBV7-9,TRBJ1-1,13,NA,NA,CASSQDTYTEAFF,TGTGCCAGCAGCCAGGACACATACACTGAAGCTTTCTTT
TRBV5-5,TRBJ1-5,13,NA,NA,CASSWRDNQPQHF,TGTGCCAGCAGCTGGCGGGACAATCAGCCCCAGCATTTT
TRBV6-1,TRBJ1-5,14,once,NA,CASSDLGGDQPQHF,TGTGCCAGCAGTGACCTGGGGGGCGATCAGCCCCAGCATTTT
TRBV2,TRBJ1-5,12,NA,NA,CASQGPNQPQHF,TGTGCCAGCCAGGGGCCCAATCAGCCCCAGCATTTT
TRBV7-3,TRBJ2-3,14,NA,TRBD1,CASSFRTGVDTQYF,TGTGCCAGCAGCTTTCGGACAGGGGTAGATACGCAGTATTTT
TRBV5-1,TRBJ2-7,12,NA,NA,CASSLGRGEQYF,TGCGCCAGCAGCTTGGGGAGGGGCGAGCAGTACTTC
TRBV20-1,TRBJ2-3,11,NA,NA,CSALRSDTQYF,TGCAGTGCTCTCCGCTCAGATACGCAGTATTTT
TRBV29-1,TRBJ1-4,12,NA,NA,CSARRANEKLFF,TGCAGCGCGCGCAGGGCTAATGAAAAACTGTTTTTT
TRBV19,TRBJ2-1,16,NA,TRBD2,CASSIGLAGTYNEQFF,TGTGCCAGTAGTATAGGACTAGCGGGAACCTACAATGAGCAGTTCTTC
TRBV7-8,TRBJ1-5,14,NA,NA,CASSLVAGARPQHF,TGTGCCAGCAGCTTAGTAGCAGGGGCCCGGCCCCAGCATTTT
TRBV5-5,TRBJ2-1,15,NA,TRBD1,CASSLGQGIYNEQFF,TGTGCCAGCAGCTTGGGACAGGGGATCTACAATGAGCAGTTCTTC
TRBV7-9,TRBJ1-4,19,NA,TRBD1,CASSVLGGTGRTTNEKLFF,TGTGCCAGCAGCGTCCTAGGAGGGACAGGGAGGACAACTAATGAAAAACTGTTTTTT
TRBV2,TRBJ2-7,13,NA,NA,CASSVTVAGEQYF,TGTGCCAGCAGTGTGACCGTGGCGGGGGAGCAGTACTTC
TRBV5-8,TRBJ1-1,14,NA,NA,CASSFAQGWMGAFF,TGTGCCAGCAGCTTTGCTCAGGGTTGGATGGGAGCTTTCTTT
TRBV4-1,TRBJ1-1,13,NA,NA,CASSLRTETEAFF,TGCGCCAGCAGCCTCAGGACCGAAACTGAAGCTTTCTTT
TRBV29-1,TRBJ2-5,12,NA,NA,CSALTGQETQYF,TGCAGCGCCCTCACAGGGCAAGAGACCCAGTACTTC
TRBV11-2,TRBJ1-1,12,NA,NA,CASSGTGREAFF,TGTGCCAGCAGCGGCACGGGCAGAGAAGCTTTCTTT
TRBV5-4,TRBJ2-3,12,NA,NA,CASSASTDTQYF,TGTGCCAGCAGTGCTAGCACAGATACGCAGTATTTT
TRBV19,TRBJ1-2,13,NA,TRBD1,CASNLQGAGGYTF,TGTGCCAGTAACCTCCAGGGGGCCGGGGGCTACACCTTC
TRBV6-5,TRBJ2-1,14,NA,TRBD2,CASSSTAAGTRQFF,TGTGCCAGCAGTTCCACCGCGGCCGGGACTAGGCAGTTCTTC
TRBV11-2,TRBJ2-1,16,NA,TRBD2,CASSPLGSGGYNEQFF,TGTGCCAGCAGCCCCCTGGGTAGCGGGGGTTACAATGAGCAGTTCTTC
TRBV5-1,TRBJ1-3,15,few,NA,CASSLATGAGNTIYF,TGCGCCAGCAGCTTGGCTACCGGGGCGGGAAACACCATATATTTT
TRBV5-1,TRBJ1-1,14,NA,NA,CASRRDGRSTEAFF,TGCGCCAGCAGGAGGGATGGGAGGAGCACTGAAGCTTTCTTT
TRBV18,TRBJ2-1,12,NA,TRBD1,CASADRGSEQFF,TGTGCCAGCGCCGACAGGGGTAGTGAGCAGTTCTTC
TRBV7-2,TRBJ1-2,14,NA,NA,CASSPTQGWRGYTF,TGTGCCAGCAGCCCGACTCAAGGTTGGAGGGGCTACACCTTT
TRBV7-9,TRBJ2-7,13,NA,TRBD2,CASQLAGAEEQYF,TGTGCCAGCCAACTAGCGGGAGCGGAAGAGCAGTACTTC
TRBV6-1,TRBJ1-1,16,NA,TRBD1,CASSARDRSTNTEAFF,TGTGCCAGCAGTGCCCGGGACAGATCCACGAACACTGAAGCTTTCTTT
TRBV7-2,TRBJ2-7,10,NA,NA,CASGTYEQYF,TGTGCCAGCGGAACCTACGAGCAGTACTTC
TRBV7-2,TRBJ1-5,13,NA,NA,CASSLGPISPQHF,TGTGCCAGCAGCTTGGGGCCCATCAGCCCCCAGCATTTT
TRBV29-1,TRBJ2-3,14,once,NA,CSAGGAGGTDTQYF,TGCAGCGCTGGGGGGGCCGGGGGCACAGATACGCAGTATTTT
TRBV2,TRBJ2-3,13,NA,NA,CASSEPWTDTQYF,TGTGCCAGCAGTGAACCCTGGACAGATACGCAGTATTTT
TRBV29-1,TRBJ2-3,13,NA,TRBD1,CSVESRGTDTQYF,TGCAGCGTTGAATCCAGGGGGACAGATACGCAGTATTTT
TRBV7-9,TRBJ2-5,14,few,NA,CASSLGGSGETQYF,TGTGCCAGCAGCTTAGGAGGTTCTGGGGAGACCCAGTACTTC
TRBV4-2,TRBJ1-3,13,NA,NA,CASSQVPGNTIYF,TGTGCCAGCAGCCAAGTACCAGGAAACACCATATATTTT
TRBV18,TRBJ2-6,14,NA,NA,CASSLDSGANVLTF,TGTGCCAGCTCACTCGACTCTGGGGCCAACGTCCTGACTTTC
TRBV29-1,TRBJ1-1,11,NA,NA,CSVWTNTEAFF,TGCAGCGTTTGGACGAACACTGAAGCTTTCTTT
TRBV5-4,TRBJ2-1,15,NA,TRBD2,CASRGAGAAYNEQFF,TGTGCCAGCAGGGGAGCGGGAGCCGCCTACAATGAGCAGTTCTTC
TRBV9,TRBJ2-1,14,NA,NA,CASSAGDGHNEQFF,TGTGCCAGCAGCGCAGGGGACGGACACAATGAGCAGTTCTTC
TRBV6-5,TRBJ1-2,12,NA,NA,CASTRGQGGYTF,TGTGCCAGCACCCGGGGGCAGGGTGGCTACACCTTC
TRBV15,TRBJ2-4,15,NA,NA,CATSRRGGTKNIQYF,TGTGCCACCAGCAGAAGGGGGGGAACCAAAAACATTCAGTACTTC
TRBV11-3,TRBJ2-7,14,NA,TRBD1,CASSLSTGGYEQYF,TGTGCCAGTAGCTTAAGTACAGGGGGCTACGAGCAGTACTTC
TRBV7-9,TRBJ2-7,15,NA,TRBD1,CARSPPGTGVGEQYF,TGTGCCAGAAGCCCACCGGGGACAGGGGTAGGGGAGCAGTACTTC
TRBV9,TRBJ1-1,13,NA,NA,CASGRHMNTEAFF,TGTGCCAGCGGCCGACATATGAACACTGAAGCTTTCTTT
TRBV7-2,TRBJ1-6,13,NA,NA,CASSLRQASPLHF,TGTGCCAGCAGCTTAAGACAGGCGTCACCCCTCCACTTT